This is a list of T cell receptor beta chains from one sample in a study of radiotherapy plus CTLA-4 blockade in lung cancer. Profiling relied on immunoSEQ multiplex PCR, and the TCRdb table lists in-frame clones only, not all of them. The sample contains tens of thousands of clones, 77% of which appear only once. The sequenced sample was peripheral blood, obtained from a patient treated with radiotherapy plus ipilimumab. These receptors were taken from a human donor with non-small cell lung cancer who had a partial response to radiotherapy plus ipilimumab. The CDR3 runs from the conserved cysteine through the conserved F or W. The order of the fields is V gene, clone size, J gene, D gene, CDR3 protein, CDR3 DNA. The D gene is left open where the match is weak. Clone size is stated in some rows and not others, as once, few, many or a class when expanded.

TRBV6-5	once	TRBJ1-4	.	CASQAGRSNEKLFF	TGTGCCAGCCAAGCGGGACGGAGCAATGAAAAACTGTTTTTT
TRBV5-8	.	TRBJ2-1	TRBD2	CASSFGTSGGVNEQFF	TGTGCCAGCAGCTTTGGAACTAGCGGGGGGGTCAATGAGCAGTTCTTC
TRBV28	.	TRBJ2-3	.	CASSPTGGLLTDTQYF	TGTGCCAGCAGCCCGACAGGCGGTTTACTCACAGATACGCAGTATTTT
TRBV5-1	once	TRBJ2-4	TRBD2	CASSFASGGSKNIQYF	TGCGCCAGCAGCTTTGCTAGCGGGGGGTCTAAAAACATTCAGTACTTC
TRBV29-1	few	TRBJ2-7	TRBD1	CSVSGGDRRGQYF	TGCAGCGTTTCAGGGGGCGATCGGCGGGGGCAGTACTTC
TRBV6-5	.	TRBJ1-2	.	CASSDLSGWYGYTF	TGTGCCAGCAGTGATCTCTCAGGGTGGTATGGCTACACCTTC
TRBV4-2	.	TRBJ2-7	.	CASSQQLGTSYEQYF	TGTGCCAGCAGCCAGCAACTAGGGACTTCCTACGAGCAGTACTTC
TRBV14	.	TRBJ2-1	.	CASSQATRDTYNEQFF	TGTGCCAGCAGCCAAGCCACTCGGGACACCTACAATGAGCAGTTCTTC
TRBV5-1	.	TRBJ2-7	.	CASRIMISEDEQYF	TGCGCCAGCAGAATAATGATTAGTGAGGACGAGCAGTACTTC
TRBV2	.	TRBJ2-2	.	CASSEIGGSTGELFF	TGTGCCAGCAGTGAGATAGGGGGTAGCACCGGGGAGCTGTTTTTT
TRBV7-8	.	TRBJ1-3	TRBD1	CASSGWDRGAAGNTIYF	TGTGCCAGCAGCGGATGGGACAGGGGAGCGGCGGGAAACACCATATATTTT
TRBV19	.	TRBJ1-1	.	CASSSWNTEAFF	TGTGCCAGTAGTTCCTGGAACACTGAAGCTTTCTTT
TRBV7-9	once	TRBJ2-2	.	CASSSDKDTGELFF	TGTGCCAGCAGCTCCGACAAGGACACCGGGGAGCTGTTTTTT
TRBV7-6	few	TRBJ2-7	TRBD1	CASSSLTGPLSYEQYF	TGTGCCAGCAGCTCGTTGACAGGGCCCCTCTCCTACGAGCAGTACTTC
TRBV5-1	.	TRBJ2-5	TRBD1	CASSLDPGQGRETQYF	TGCGCCAGCAGCTTGGACCCGGGACAGGGGAGGGAGACCCAGTACTTC
TRBV11-2	.	TRBJ2-2	.	CASSLGGNTGELFF	TGTGCCAGCAGCCTCGGGGGGAACACCGGGGAGCTGTTTTTT
TRBV5-6	.	TRBJ2-7	.	CASSLGATRHEQYF	TGTGCCAGCAGCTTAGGGGCGACAAGGCACGAGCAGTACTTC
TRBV4-2	.	TRBJ1-4	.	CASSLTGDSNEKLFF	TGTGCCAGCAGCCTCACGGGGGATTCTAATGAAAAACTGTTTTTT
TRBV5-1	.	TRBJ2-3	.	CASSLLTRTSTDAQYF	TGCGCCAGCAGCCTCCTGACCAGAACATCCACAGATGCGCAGTATTTT
TRBV29-1	.	TRBJ1-3	.	CSVERGPGNTIYF	TGCAGCGTTGAAAGGGGTCCTGGAAACACCATATATTTT
TRBV7-6	.	TRBJ1-5	TRBD1	CASSLGVTGSNQPQHF	TGTGCCAGCAGCCTCGGGGTGACAGGGAGCAATCAGCCCCAGCATTTT
TRBV5-1	.	TRBJ1-3	.	CASSLASVSGNTIYF	TGCGCCAGCAGCTTGGCCTCCGTTTCTGGAAACACCATATATTTT
TRBV4-2	.	TRBJ1-4	.	CASSQDMTVGEKLFF	TGTGCCAGCAGCCAAGATATGACAGTCGGGGAAAAACTGTTTTTT
TRBV7-8	.	TRBJ2-1	TRBD2	CASSYILAGGHYNEQFF	TGTGCCAGCAGCTACATCTTAGCGGGGGGCCACTACAATGAGCAGTTCTTC
TRBV5-6	.	TRBJ2-2	.	CASSLVWNTGELFF	TGTGCCAGCAGCTTGGTATGGAACACCGGGGAGCTGTTTTTT
TRBV29-1	.	TRBJ2-7	.	CSVEGQGAYEQYF	TGCAGCGTTGAGGGCCAGGGCGCCTACGAGCAGTACTTC
TRBV9	.	TRBJ1-4	.	CASAARDTYEKLFF	TGTGCCAGCGCCGCCCGGGACACCTATGAAAAACTGTTTTTT
TRBV6-1	few	TRBJ2-2	.	CASPRSGIATGELFF	TGTGCCAGCCCTAGGTCGGGGATCGCCACCGGGGAGCTGTTTTTT
TRBV30	.	TRBJ1-1	TRBD1	CAWTGQSNTEAFF	TGTGCCTGGACGGGACAGAGCAACACTGAAGCTTTCTTT
TRBV11-3	.	TRBJ2-1	.	CASSLNRANEQFF	TGTGCCAGCAGCTTGAACAGGGCTAATGAGCAGTTCTTC
TRBV19	.	TRBJ2-3	TRBD2	CASSGATSGGAPDTQYF	TGTGCCAGTAGTGGGGCCACTAGCGGGGGGGCCCCAGATACGCAGTATTTT
TRBV7-3	once	TRBJ2-7	.	CASSLGGNGDEQYF	TGTGCCAGCAGCTTAGGAGGGAACGGCGACGAGCAGTACTTC
TRBV25-1	.	TRBJ1-3	TRBD1	CASTPGGRNTIYF	TGTGCCAGCACCCCAGGGGGGAGAAACACCATATATTTT
TRBV27	.	TRBJ1-2	TRBD1	CASTSTGDLNYGYTF	TGTGCCAGCACCTCAACAGGGGACCTTAACTATGGCTACACCTTC
TRBV19	.	TRBJ1-5	TRBD1	CASSIPGQGRGQPQHF	TGTGCCAGTAGTATCCCGGGACAGGGTCGGGGTCAGCCCCAGCATTTT
TRBV7-9	.	TRBJ2-5	.	CASSPLGIQETQYF	TGTGCCAGCAGCCCCCTCGGGATCCAAGAGACCCAGTACTTC
TRBV7-3	few	TRBJ2-5	TRBD2	CASSPSQKRGAGTQYF	TGTGCCAGCAGCCCAAGTCAGAAGCGGGGGGCCGGGACCCAGTACTTC
TRBV4-3	.	TRBJ2-1	TRBD1	CASSQEPQGSSYNEQFF	TGCGCCAGCAGCCAAGAGCCACAGGGGAGCTCCTACAATGAGCAGTTCTTC
TRBV4-3	.	TRBJ2-1	TRBD2	CASSQDWVWTRGNEQFF	TGCGCCAGCAGCCAAGATTGGGTATGGACTAGAGGCAATGAGCAGTTCTTC
TRBV9	.	TRBJ2-7	.	CASSVRQGGLYEQYF	TGTGCCAGCAGCGTCCGACAGGGAGGCTTATACGAGCAGTACTTC
TRBV7-9	.	TRBJ2-3	TRBD1	CASSLPTTGTGDDTQYF	TGTGCCAGCAGCTTACCGACTACCGGGACAGGGGACGATACGCAGTATTTT
TRBV5-4	.	TRBJ1-2	TRBD1	CASSLGQGANYGYTF	TGTGCCAGCAGCTTGGGGCAGGGGGCGAACTATGGCTACACCTTC
TRBV28	.	TRBJ1-4	TRBD1	CASSPGPIGTVEKLFF	TGTGCCAGCAGTCCCGGCCCTATAGGGACAGTTGAAAAACTGTTTTTT
TRBV11-2	.	TRBJ2-1	.	CASSLVQGPYNEQFF	TGTGCCAGCAGCTTAGTTCAGGGCCCCTACAATGAGCAGTTCTTC
TRBV4-1	.	TRBJ2-1	.	CASSQDRGRVNEQFF	TGCGCCAGCAGCCAAGATAGGGGCAGGGTCAATGAGCAGTTCTTC
TRBV4-1	.	TRBJ2-1	.	CASSQDSSTKQFF	TGCGCCAGCAGCCAAGATTCGTCTACTAAGCAGTTCTTC
TRBV27	.	TRBJ1-2	TRBD1	CASRSTGRLDGYTF	TGTGCCAGCAGGTCGACAGGGCGCCTTGATGGCTACACCTTC
TRBV19	.	TRBJ1-2	.	CASSPRVYGYTF	TGTGCCAGTAGCCCTCGGGTCTATGGCTACACCTTC
TRBV7-2	.	TRBJ2-1	TRBD2	CASSSGLENEQFF	TGTGCCAGCAGCTCGGGACTAGAAAATGAGCAGTTCTTC
TRBV6-6	.	TRBJ2-6	TRBD1	CASSTSGGSGANVLTF	TGTGCCAGCAGTACCTCAGGGGGCTCTGGGGCCAACGTCCTGACTTTC
TRBV6-5	.	TRBJ1-4	TRBD1	CASSRDRVNEKLFF	TGTGCCAGCAGTCGGGACAGGGTTAATGAAAAACTGTTTTTT
TRBV7-2	.	TRBJ1-3	.	CASSLASGGDYSGNTIYF	TGTGCCAGCAGCTTAGCCTCCGGGGGAGACTACTCTGGAAACACCATATATTTT
TRBV5-5	.	TRBJ1-6	TRBD1	CASSLETGGNSPLHF	TGTGCCAGCAGCTTGGAGACAGGGGGCAATTCACCCCTCCACTTT